This T cell receptor beta chain was profiled in a study of identical twins. On this clonotype: Antigen: not known.

Through template switching, a universal primer site was introduced, and the cDNA contained unique molecular identifiers. TCRdb passed the 5' RACE reads through MiXCR, listing each CDR3 protein once. The sample includes 1.5 million to 2 million distinct CDR3 sequences, about 30% of them seen just once. Study-wide results and limits: Analyses of zero insertions could be partly confounded by invariant MAIT and iNKT cells. Less excess twin sharing appeared in beta out-of-frame sequences. Findings came from cross-sectional statistics, without long-term follow-up of donors.

Looked up from germline, CDR1 is LNHNV and CDR2 is YYDKDF (reference sequence). The CDR3 has 16 amino acids. Trimming left V 0 bases short and J 0 bases short, with 8 bases between. Sequencing was carried out using cord blood. The V call is TRBV15, the J call TRBJ1-4, with D maybe TRBD1 (6 bases). This receptor was obtained from a newborn girl in good health. This chain's CDR3 is CATSRDRGATNEKLFF. The CDR3 nucleotides are TGTGCCACCAGCAGAGATAGGGGGGCAACTAATGAAAAACTGTTTTTT.